These 19 T cell receptor beta chains share one sample of origin, sequenced in a study of blood T cells in healthy people across ages. Alongside a J-beta primer mix, a sample-barcoded 5' primer served in a second PCR lasting about 7 to 11 cycles. TCRdb fed the 5' RACE reads into MiXCR, producing one record per CDR3 protein. The sample comprises about 1.6 million distinct CDR3 sequences, 30% to 40% of which are singletons, and about 11% rests with the top ten. Sequenced material: blood. The receptors come from a woman under 40 in good health.

The chain carries TRBV20-1 and TRBJ2-4; maybe TRBD1 (11 bases). This CDR3 spans 18 amino acids. V lost 1 base and J 13 bases, leaving 32 bases between the germline ends. Germline V CDR1 and CDR2: DFQATT, SNEGSKA (reference sequence). This CDR3 reads CSARAWDRGRSGRGVQYF. CDR3 coding DNA: TGCAGTGCTAGAGCTTGGGACAGGGGGAGAAGCGGGAGGGGTGTGCAGTACTTC.

The CDR3 here is CSAKPGQGKVLYGYTF. The CDR3 nucleotides are TGCAGTGCAAAGCCAGGTCAGGGGAAAGTTCTCTATGGCTACACCTTC. The rearrangement joins TRBV20-1 to TRBJ1-2, with TRBD1 as a possible D gene (6 bases). Trimming took off 6 bases at V and 4 bases at J, with 24 bases between the two ends. The V gene's germline CDR1 is DFQATT and CDR2 SNEGSKA (reference sequence). The CDR3 spans 16 residues.

This clonotype was counted between two and nine times. The chain recombines TRBV4-1 with TRBJ2-2, with D hard to call. Germline V gene lookup returns CDR1 MGHRA and CDR2 YSYEKL. CDR3 length: 15 residues. The V end lost 8 bases, the J end lost 4 bases, and 17 bases lay between the germline ends. CDR3 in amino acids: CASAPSQWGTGELFF. Written as DNA, the CDR3 is TGCGCCAGCGCACCGTCTCAATGGGGCACCGGGGAGCTGTTTTTT.

This clonotype was observed a handful of times. This chain links TRBV5-4 with TRBJ2-5; weak D call: TRBD1 (5 bases). The ends were cut back, 2 bases at V and 1 base at J, with 12 bases in the middle. Per germline, CDR1 SGHNT and CDR2 YYREEE (reference sequence). CDR3 length equals 15 residues. The CDR3 DNA follows: TGTGCCAGCAGCTTTCACAGGATAGGCCAAGAGACCCAGTACTTC. This codes for CASSFHRIGQETQYF. Full variable domain (outside the CDR3, taken from reference TRBV5-4 and TRBJ2-5): ETGVTQSPTHLIKTRGQQVTLRCSSQSGHNTVSWYQQALGQGPQFIFQYYREEENGRGNFPPRFSGLQFPNYSSELNVNALELDDSALYLCASSFHRIGQETQYFGPGTRLLVL.

This chain links TRBV29-1 with TRBJ2-7; D is unclear. Germline assignment: CDR1 SQVTM and CDR2 ANQGSEA. V gave up 2 bases and J gave up 1 base, with 9 bases separating them. The CDR3 spans 13 residues. This CDR3 is CSVESTHSYEQYF. The CDR3 DNA reads TGCAGCGTTGAATCGACACATTCCTACGAGCAGTACTTC.

The genes are TRBV5-6 and TRBJ2-1; no clear D. Germline CDR1 SGHDT, CDR2 YYEEEE. This CDR3 comprises 11 residues. Trimming stripped 2 bases from V and 10 bases from J, with 7 bases between. The CDR3: CASSFGLEQFF. In DNA, the CDR3 is TGTGCCAGCAGCTTTGGCCTCGAGCAGTTCTTC.

This chain links TRBV10-2 with TRBJ2-7; the match to TRBD2 covers 8 bases. The CDR3 runs to 15 residues. The germline V gene encodes CDR1 WSHSY and CDR2 SAAADI. Trimming removed 4 bases from V and 4 bases from J; junction bases left unmatched: 9. Here the CDR3 DNA reads TGCGCCAGCAGTGGGTCAGCGGGGGCTGTTTACGAGCAGTACTTC. The encoded protein is CASSGSAGAVYEQYF.

The V call is TRBV9, the J call TRBJ2-1, with 14 bases identical to TRBD2. CDR1 and CDR2 (germline): SGDLS, YYNGEE. This CDR3 comprises 17 residues. The trim removed 4 bases at V and 5 bases at J, leaving 8 bases unmatched. CDR3 in amino acids: CASSPLGLAGGHNEQFF. The CDR3 region has the DNA TGTGCCAGCAGCCCCCTCGGACTAGCGGGGGGACACAATGAGCAGTTCTTC.

The V call is TRBV9, the J call TRBJ1-1, with unresolved D. This CDR3 region has 13 residues. Trimming left V 0 bases short and J 4 bases short, with 7 bases between. Germline assignment: CDR1 SGDLS and CDR2 YYNGEE. The CDR3 sequence is CASSVVTSTEAFF. In DNA form, the CDR3 reads TGTGCCAGCAGCGTAGTTACAAGCACTGAAGCTTTCTTT. Complete variable domain (other parts from reference TRBV9 and TRBJ1-1): DSGVTQTPKHLITATGQRVTLRCSPRSGDLSVYWYQQSLDQGLQFLIQYYNGEERAKGNILERFSAQQFPDLHSELNLSSLELGDSALYFCASSVVTSTEAFFGQGTRLTVV.

The DNA for the CDR3 is TGCGCCAGCAGCCGGAACAGGGAATCAGATACGCAGTATTTT. Protein sequence: CASSRNRESDTQYF. This chain uses TRBV5-1 with TRBJ2-3; maybe TRBD1 (6 bases). Germline CDR1 is SGHRS and CDR2 is YFSETQ. With 4 bases removed from V and 4 bases from J, the gap between germline ends came to 13 bases. The length of the CDR3 is 14 residues.

Details on this clonotype: Its ends do not fully match the called genes, so a read error is possible. The CDR3 DNA reads TGTGCCAGCAGTGAATCCGTAGGTACGCGGTATTTT. Translating gives CASSESVGTRYF. The V and J genes are TRBV6-1 and TRBJ2-3, with D hard to call. The germline V gene has CDR1 MNHNS and CDR2 SASEGT. The CDR3 extends over 12 amino acids.

The chain combines TRBV7-7 with TRBJ2-1, with D possibly TRBD2 on 5 matching bases. Germline lookup yields CDR1 SSHAT and CDR2 FNYEAQ (reference sequence). This CDR3 is 14 amino acids long. Trimming shortened V by 6 bases and J by 2 bases, and 11 bases separated the two germline ends. CDR3 DNA: TGTGCCAGCAGGGAGGCGGATACCTACAATGAGCAGTTCTTC. Its translation: CASREADTYNEQFF.

About this clonotype itself: A read error may explain this, as a much larger clone is one base away. This chain uses TRBV2 with TRBJ2-7; D is unclear. The end of the DNA fits TRBJ2-5 better, so the J call may be wrong. The CDR3 has 11 amino acids. Germline-derived CDR1 and CDR2 are SNHLY and FYNNEI. The CDR3 loop reads CASREQKTQYF. DNA of the CDR3: TGTGCCAGCAGGGAACAAAAGACCCAGTACTTC.

The chain links TRBV11-2 to TRBJ2-5, with D possibly TRBD1 on 5 matching bases. This CDR3 spans 14 amino acids. The ends were cut back, 5 bases at V and 1 base at J, with 11 bases in the middle. CDR1 and CDR2 (germline): SGHAT, FQNNGV. CDR3 DNA sequence: TGTGCCAGCAGCCCAGGGAACCTCCAAGAGACCCAGTACTTC. It codes for CASSPGNLQETQYF. Filled out from reference TRBV11-2 and TRBJ2-5, the complete variable domain reads EAGVAQSPRYKIIEKRQSVAFWCNPISGHATLYWYQQILGQGPKLLIQFQNNGVVDDSQLPKDRFSAERLKGVDSTLKIQPAKLEDSAVYLCASSPGNLQETQYFGPGTRLLVL.

This clonotype was counted only a few times. The chain carries TRBV6-5 and TRBJ1-2; unclear D gene. Trimming cost V 4 bases and J 2 bases, with 17 bases left between them. Germline values: CDR1 MNHEY, CDR2 SVGAGI. The CDR3 runs 16 residues. Written as DNA, the CDR3 is TGTGCCAGCAGTTTGCAGGCGGTTAATTCCAACTATGGCTACACCTTC. Its translation is CASSLQAVNSNYGYTF.

The chain couples TRBV20-1 to TRBJ2-3, with 9 bases aligning to TRBD1. Germline V gene data show CDR1 as DFQATT and CDR2 as SNEGSKA (reference sequence). J gave up 4 bases and V 8 bases, and 4 bases lay outside the gene matches. The length of the CDR3 is 12 residues. The CDR3 loop is CSTGGRADTQYF. DNA of the CDR3: TGCAGTACAGGGGGCAGGGCAGATACGCAGTATTTT.

The sample holds a few counts of this clonotype. CDR3 residues: CAWIERRTEAFF. The CDR3 DNA sequence: TGTGCCTGGATTGAAAGGCGGACTGAAGCTTTCTTT. J is TRBJ1-1 and V is TRBV30; D remains ambiguous. V lost 4 bases, J lost 5 bases, and 11 bases lay in between. The CDR3 is 12 amino acids. The germline V gene encodes CDR1 GTSNPN and CDR2 SVGIG (reference sequence).

This clonotype has a handful of counts. This chain uses TRBV7-9 with TRBJ2-7; perhaps D is TRBD1 or TRBD2 (5 bases each). The CDR3 loop spans 15 amino acids. CDR1 and CDR2 from the germline V gene are SEHNR and FQNEAQ (reference sequence). V was trimmed by 1 base and J by 3 bases, leaving 13 bases between them. CDR3 in DNA: TGTGCCAGCAGCTTAGGGGAGACAGATTACTACGAGCAGTACTTC. As protein: CASSLGETDYYEQYF.

This clonotype occurred a few times. The V call is TRBV4-1, the J call TRBJ2-4, with D perhaps matching TRBD2 (7 bases). The V gene lost 6 bases and the J gene lost 13 bases, with 22 bases spanning the gap. From germline, CDR1 is MGHRA and CDR2 YSYEKL. CDR3 length: 14 amino acids. The CDR3 DNA reads TGCGCCAGCAGGGGGACTACAGGGATCCAAGAGCAGTACTTC. It encodes CASRGTTGIQEQYF.